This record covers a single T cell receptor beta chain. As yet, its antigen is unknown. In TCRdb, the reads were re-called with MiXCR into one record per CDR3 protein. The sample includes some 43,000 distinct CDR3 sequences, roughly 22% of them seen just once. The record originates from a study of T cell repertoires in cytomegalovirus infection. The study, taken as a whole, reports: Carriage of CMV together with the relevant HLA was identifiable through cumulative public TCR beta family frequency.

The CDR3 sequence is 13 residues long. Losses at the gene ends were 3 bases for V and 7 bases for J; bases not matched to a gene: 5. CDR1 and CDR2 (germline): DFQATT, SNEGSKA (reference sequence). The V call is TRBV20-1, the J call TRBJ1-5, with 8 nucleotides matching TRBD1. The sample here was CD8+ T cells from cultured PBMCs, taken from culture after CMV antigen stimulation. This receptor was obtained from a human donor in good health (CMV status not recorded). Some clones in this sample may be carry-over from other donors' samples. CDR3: CSARDREGQPQHF. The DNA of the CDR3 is TGCAGTGCTAGGGACAGGGAAGGACAGCCCCAGCATTTT.